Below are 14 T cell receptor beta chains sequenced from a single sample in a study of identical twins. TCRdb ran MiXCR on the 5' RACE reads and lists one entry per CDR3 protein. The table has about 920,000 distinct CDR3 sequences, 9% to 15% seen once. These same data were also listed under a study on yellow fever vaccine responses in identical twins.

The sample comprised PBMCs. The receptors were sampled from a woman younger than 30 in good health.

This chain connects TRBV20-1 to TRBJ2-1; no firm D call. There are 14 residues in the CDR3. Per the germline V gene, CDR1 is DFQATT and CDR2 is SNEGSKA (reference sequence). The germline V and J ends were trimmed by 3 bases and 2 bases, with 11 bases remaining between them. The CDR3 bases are TGCAGTGCTAGTGGCTGGTTCACCTACAATGAGCAGTTCTTC. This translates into CSASGWFTYNEQFF.

CDR3 DNA: TGCGCCAGCAGCCAAGCCCCGGGGGGCTTCCCAACCGGGAGCTCCTACAATGAGCAGTTCTTC. Translated, it gives CASSQAPGGFPTGSSYNEQFF. The chain recombines TRBV4-1 with TRBJ2-1, with D tentatively TRBD2 (7 bases). Germline V gene lookup returns CDR1 MGHRA and CDR2 YSYEKL. V was trimmed by 1 base and J by 0 bases, leaving 25 bases between them. This CDR3 has 21 residues.

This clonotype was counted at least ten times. This chain's CDR3 is CASRGDRASYEQYF. The CDR3 nucleotides are TGTGCCAGCAGGGGGGACAGAGCCTCCTACGAGCAGTACTTC. The chain is built from TRBV6-1 and TRBJ2-7; 7 bases map to TRBD1. The V gene end was trimmed by 6 bases and the J gene end by 0 bases; junction bases not matched to a gene: 5. This CDR3 has 14 residues. In germline, CDR1 is MNHNS, CDR2 SASEGT.

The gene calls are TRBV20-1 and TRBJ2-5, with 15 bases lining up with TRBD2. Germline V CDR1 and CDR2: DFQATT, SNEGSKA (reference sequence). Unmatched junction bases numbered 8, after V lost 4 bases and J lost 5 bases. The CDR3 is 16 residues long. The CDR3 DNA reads TGCAGTGCTACCAACGGACTAGCGGGGGGGTGGGAGACCCAGTACTTC. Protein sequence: CSATNGLAGGWETQYF.

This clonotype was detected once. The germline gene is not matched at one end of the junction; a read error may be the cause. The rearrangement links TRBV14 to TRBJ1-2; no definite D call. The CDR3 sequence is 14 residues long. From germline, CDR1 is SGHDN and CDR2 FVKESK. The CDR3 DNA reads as TGTGCCAGCGGCCATACCAGGATATATTATGGCTACACCTTC. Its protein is CASGHTRIYYGYTF. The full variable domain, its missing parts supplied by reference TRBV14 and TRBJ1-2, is EAGVTQFPSHSVIEKGQTVTLRCDPISGHDNLYWYRRVMGKEIKFLLHFVKESKQDESGMPNNRFLAERTGGTYSTLKVQPAELEDSGVYFCASGHTRIYYGYTFGSGTRLTVV.

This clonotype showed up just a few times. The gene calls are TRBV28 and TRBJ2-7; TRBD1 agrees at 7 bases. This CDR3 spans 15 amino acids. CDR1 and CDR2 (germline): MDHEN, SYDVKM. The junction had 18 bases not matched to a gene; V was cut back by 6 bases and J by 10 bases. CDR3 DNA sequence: TGTGCCAGCAGCCCCGCGGACAGGTCCCCCCGGGGTCAGTACGTC. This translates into CASSPADRSPRGQYV.

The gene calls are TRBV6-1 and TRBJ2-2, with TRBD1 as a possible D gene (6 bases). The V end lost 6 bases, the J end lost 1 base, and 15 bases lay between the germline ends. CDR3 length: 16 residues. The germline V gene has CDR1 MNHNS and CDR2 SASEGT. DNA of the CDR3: TGTGCCAGCAGCGACACGGGACATAAGAACACCGGGGAGCTGTTTTTT. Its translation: CASSDTGHKNTGELFF.

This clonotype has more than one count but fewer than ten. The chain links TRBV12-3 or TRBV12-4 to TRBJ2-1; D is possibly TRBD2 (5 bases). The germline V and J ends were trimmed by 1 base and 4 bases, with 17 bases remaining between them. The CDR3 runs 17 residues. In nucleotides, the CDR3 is TGTGCCAGCAGTTTAGTTCCAACTAGTCCCGGGTACAATGAGCAGTTCTTC. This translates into CASSLVPTSPGYNEQFF.

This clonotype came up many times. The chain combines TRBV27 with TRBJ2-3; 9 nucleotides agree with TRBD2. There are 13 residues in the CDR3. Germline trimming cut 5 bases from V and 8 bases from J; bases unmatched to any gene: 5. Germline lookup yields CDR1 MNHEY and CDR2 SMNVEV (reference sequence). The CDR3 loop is CASSLSGGPTQYF. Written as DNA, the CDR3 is TGTGCCAGCAGTCTGAGCGGGGGGCCTACGCAGTATTTT.

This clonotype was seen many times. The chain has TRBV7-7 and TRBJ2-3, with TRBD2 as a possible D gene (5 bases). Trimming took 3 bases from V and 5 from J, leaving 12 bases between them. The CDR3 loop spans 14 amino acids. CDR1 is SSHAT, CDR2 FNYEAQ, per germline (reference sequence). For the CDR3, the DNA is TGTGCCAGCAGCTTTGGCGGGCCGGGAGATACGCAGTATTTT. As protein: CASSFGGPGDTQYF.

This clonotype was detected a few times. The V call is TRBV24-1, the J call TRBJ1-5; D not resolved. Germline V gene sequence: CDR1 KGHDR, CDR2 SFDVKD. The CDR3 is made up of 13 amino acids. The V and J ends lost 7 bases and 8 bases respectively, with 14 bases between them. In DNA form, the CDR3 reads TGTGCCACCAGCCGCGGCGGTTGGGAGCCCCAGCATTTT. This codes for CATSRGGWEPQHF.

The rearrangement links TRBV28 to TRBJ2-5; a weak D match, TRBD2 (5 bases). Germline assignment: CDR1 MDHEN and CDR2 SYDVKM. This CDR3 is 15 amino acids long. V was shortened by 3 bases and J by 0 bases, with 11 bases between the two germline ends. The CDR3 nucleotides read TGTGCCAGCAGTTTCCAGAGCGGCTACCAAGAGACCCAGTACTTC. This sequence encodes CASSFQSGYQETQYF.

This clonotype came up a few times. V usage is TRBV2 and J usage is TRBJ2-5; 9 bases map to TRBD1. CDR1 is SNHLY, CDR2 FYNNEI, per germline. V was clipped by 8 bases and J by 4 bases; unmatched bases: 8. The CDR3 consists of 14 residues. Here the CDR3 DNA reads TGTGCCAGCCAGGGACAGGGAGTGTTAGAGACCCAGTACTTC. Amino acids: CASQGQGVLETQYF.

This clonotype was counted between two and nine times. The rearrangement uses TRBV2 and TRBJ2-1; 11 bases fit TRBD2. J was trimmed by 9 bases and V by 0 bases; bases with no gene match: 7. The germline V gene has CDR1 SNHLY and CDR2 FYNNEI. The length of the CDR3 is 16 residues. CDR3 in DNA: TGTGCCAGCAGTGAAGCGCATAGCGGGAGGGCCGGTGAGCAGTTCTTC. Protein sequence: CASSEAHSGRAGEQFF.